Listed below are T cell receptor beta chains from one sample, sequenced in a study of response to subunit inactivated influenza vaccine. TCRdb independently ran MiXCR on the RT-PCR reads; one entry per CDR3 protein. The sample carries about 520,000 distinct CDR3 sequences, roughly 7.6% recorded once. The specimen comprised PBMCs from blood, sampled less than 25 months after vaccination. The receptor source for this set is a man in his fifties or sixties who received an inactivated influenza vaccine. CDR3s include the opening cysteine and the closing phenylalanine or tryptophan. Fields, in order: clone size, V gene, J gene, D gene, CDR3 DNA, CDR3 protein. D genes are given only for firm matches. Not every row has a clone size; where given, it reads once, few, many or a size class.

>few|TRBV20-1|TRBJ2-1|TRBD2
TGCAGTGCTGAGAGAACTAGCGGGGGGGATGAGCAGTTCTTC
CSAERTSGGDEQFF
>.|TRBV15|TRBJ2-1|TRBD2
TGTGCCACCAGCAGGGGGGGACTAGCGGGTTTCGATGAGCAGTTCTTC
CATSRGGLAGFDEQFF
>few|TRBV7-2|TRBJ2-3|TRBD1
TGTGCCAGCAGCCCCGGACAGGGTGGGAGCACAGATACGCAGTATTTT
CASSPGQGGSTDTQYF
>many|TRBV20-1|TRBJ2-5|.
TGCAGTGCTTCACCAGGGTATCAAGAGACCCAGTACTTC
CSASPGYQETQYF
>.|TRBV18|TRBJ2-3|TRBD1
TGTGCCAGCTCACCACAACAGGGGAATACAGATACGCAGTATTTT
CASSPQQGNTDTQYF
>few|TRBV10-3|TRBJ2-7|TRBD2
TGTGCCATCAGTGTGGGGGAGGGAATAAATTACGAGCAGTACTTC
CAISVGEGINYEQYF
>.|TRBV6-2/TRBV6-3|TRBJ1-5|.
TGTGCCAGCAGTTACACTCAGGGGAGCCTTAGCAATCAGCCCCAGCATTTT
CASSYTQGSLSNQPQHF
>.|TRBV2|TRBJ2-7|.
TGTGCCAGCACCGCGATGGCCGCCAGGGCCTACGAGCAGTACTTC
CASTAMAARAYEQYF
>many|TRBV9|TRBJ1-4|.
TGTGCCAGCAGCCGCAGGGAGGATGAAAAACTGTTTTTT
CASSRREDEKLFF
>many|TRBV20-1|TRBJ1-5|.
TGCAGTGCCCACGCGGGGCAGGTCGGTCAGCCCCAGCATTTT
CSAHAGQVGQPQHF
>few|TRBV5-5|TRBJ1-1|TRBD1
TGTGCCAGCAGCTTAAACAGGGGTTCGAGCACTGAAGCTTTCTTT
CASSLNRGSSTEAFF
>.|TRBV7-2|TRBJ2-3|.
TGTGCCAGCAGCTTAGCCCTGGCGGGAAACACAGATACGCAGTATTTT
CASSLALAGNTDTQYF
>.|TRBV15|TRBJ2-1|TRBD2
TGTGCCACCAGCCGAACTAGCGGGAGGAACAATGAGCAGTTCTTC
CATSRTSGRNNEQFF
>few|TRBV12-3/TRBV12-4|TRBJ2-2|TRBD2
TGTGCCAGCAGACTGGGACTAGCGGGCGGGGAGCTGTTTTTT
CASRLGLAGGELFF
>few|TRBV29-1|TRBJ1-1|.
TGCAGCGTTGTGCGGGGGGGTAACCCGAACACTGAAGCTTTCTTT
CSVVRGGNPNTEAFF
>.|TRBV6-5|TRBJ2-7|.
TGTGCCAGCAGTTCGAGCGGCGCGAATCACTACGAGCAGTACTTC
CASSSSGANHYEQYF
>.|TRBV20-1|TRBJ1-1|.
TGCAGTGTCCCACGGCCCATCACCTCGCTGAACACTGAAGCTTTCTTT
CSVPRPITSLNTEAFF
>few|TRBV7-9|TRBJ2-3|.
TGTGCCAGCAGCTTAGCGCCTGGGACATACAGCACAGATACGCAGTATTTT
CASSLAPGTYSTDTQYF
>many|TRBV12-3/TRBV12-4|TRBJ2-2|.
TGTGCCAGCAGTTTAGGCCAGCGTAGACAAACCGGGGAGCTGTTTTTT
CASSLGQRRQTGELFF
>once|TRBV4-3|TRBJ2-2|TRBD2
TGCGCCAGCAGCCAAGCTAGCGGGGGGGCCGTCGGGGAGCTGTTTTTT
CASSQASGGAVGELFF
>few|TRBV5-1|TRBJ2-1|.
TGCGCCAGCAGTCAGGAGGGCCCGTCCTACAATGAGCAGTTCTTC
CASSQEGPSYNEQFF